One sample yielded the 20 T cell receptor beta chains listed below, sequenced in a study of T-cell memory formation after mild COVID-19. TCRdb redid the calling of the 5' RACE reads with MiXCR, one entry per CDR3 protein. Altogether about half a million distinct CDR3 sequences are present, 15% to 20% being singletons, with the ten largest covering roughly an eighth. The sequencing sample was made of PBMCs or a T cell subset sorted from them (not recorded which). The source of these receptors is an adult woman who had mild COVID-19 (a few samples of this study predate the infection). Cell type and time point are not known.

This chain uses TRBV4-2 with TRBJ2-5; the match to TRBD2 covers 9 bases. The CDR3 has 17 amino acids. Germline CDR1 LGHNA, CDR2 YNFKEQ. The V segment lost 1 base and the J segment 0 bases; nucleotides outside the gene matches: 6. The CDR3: CASSQGQRLADQETQYF. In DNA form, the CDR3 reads TGTGCCAGCAGCCAAGGACAGAGACTAGCGGACCAAGAGACCCAGTACTTC.

The CDR3 DNA reads TGTGCCAGCACCCATGGGATAGCGGGAGGGGGCCACAATGAGCAGTTCTTC. Translation gives CASTHGIAGGGHNEQFF. J is TRBJ2-1 and V is TRBV11-3, with TRBD2 identical over 11 bases. J was trimmed by 5 bases and V by 7 bases; bases with no gene match: 13. Per germline, CDR1 SGHNT and CDR2 YENEEA. The CDR3 contains 17 residues.

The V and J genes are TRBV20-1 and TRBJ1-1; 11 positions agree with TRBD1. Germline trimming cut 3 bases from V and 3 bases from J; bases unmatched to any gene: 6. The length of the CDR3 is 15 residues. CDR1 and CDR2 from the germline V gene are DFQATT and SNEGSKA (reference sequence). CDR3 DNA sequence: TGCAGTGCTAGCGGGACAGGGGGATTCGACACTGAAGCTTTCTTT. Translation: CSASGTGGFDTEAFF.

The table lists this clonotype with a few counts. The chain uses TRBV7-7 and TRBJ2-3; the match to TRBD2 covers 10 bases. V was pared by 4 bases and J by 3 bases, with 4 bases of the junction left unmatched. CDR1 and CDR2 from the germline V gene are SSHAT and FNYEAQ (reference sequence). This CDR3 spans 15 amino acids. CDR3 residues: CASSSTSGATDTQYF. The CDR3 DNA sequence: TGTGCCAGCAGCTCCACTAGCGGGGCTACAGATACGCAGTATTTT. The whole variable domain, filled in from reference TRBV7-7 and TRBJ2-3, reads GAGVSQSPRYKVTKRGQDVTLRCDPISSHATLYWYQQALGQGPEFLTYFNYEAQPDKSGLPSDRFSAERPEGSISTLTIQRTEQRDSAMYRCASSSTSGATDTQYFGPGTRLTVL.

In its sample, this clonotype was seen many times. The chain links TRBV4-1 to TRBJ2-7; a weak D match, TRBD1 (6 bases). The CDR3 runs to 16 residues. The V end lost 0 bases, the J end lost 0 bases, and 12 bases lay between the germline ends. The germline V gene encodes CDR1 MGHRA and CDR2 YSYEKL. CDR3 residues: CASSQDDRSASYEQYF. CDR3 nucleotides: TGCGCCAGCAGCCAAGACGACAGGAGTGCCTCCTACGAGCAGTACTTC.

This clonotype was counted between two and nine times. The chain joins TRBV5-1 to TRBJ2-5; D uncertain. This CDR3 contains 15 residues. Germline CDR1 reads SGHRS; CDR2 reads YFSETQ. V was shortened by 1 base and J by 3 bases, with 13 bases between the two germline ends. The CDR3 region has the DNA TGCGCCAGCAGCTTGCTAGGAACTCCGAAAGAGACCCAGTACTTC. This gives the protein CASSLLGTPKETQYF.

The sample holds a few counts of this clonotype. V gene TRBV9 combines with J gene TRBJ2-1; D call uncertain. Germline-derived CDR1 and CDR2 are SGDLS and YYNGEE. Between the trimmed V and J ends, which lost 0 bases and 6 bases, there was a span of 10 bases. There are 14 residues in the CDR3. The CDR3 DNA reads TGTGCCAGCAGCGTAGCAGGTAGGACCAATGAGCAGTTCTTC. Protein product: CASSVAGRTNEQFF.

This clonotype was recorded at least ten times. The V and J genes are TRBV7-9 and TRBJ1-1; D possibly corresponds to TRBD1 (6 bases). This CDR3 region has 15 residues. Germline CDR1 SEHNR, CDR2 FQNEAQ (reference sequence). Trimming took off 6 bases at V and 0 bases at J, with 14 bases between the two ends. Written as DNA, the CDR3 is TGTGCCAGCAGTCGTTCCAGGGGAGTGAACACTGAAGCTTTCTTT. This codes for CASSRSRGVNTEAFF.

CDR3 region: CSASTGGARYGYTF. The CDR3 bases are TGCAGTGCTAGCACAGGGGGCGCTAGGTATGGCTACACCTTC. The J gene is TRBJ1-2, the V gene TRBV20-1; the match to TRBD1 covers 9 bases. The CDR3 loop spans 14 amino acids. V was pared by 3 bases and J by 5 bases, with 7 bases of the junction left unmatched. In germline, CDR1 is DFQATT, CDR2 SNEGSKA (reference sequence).

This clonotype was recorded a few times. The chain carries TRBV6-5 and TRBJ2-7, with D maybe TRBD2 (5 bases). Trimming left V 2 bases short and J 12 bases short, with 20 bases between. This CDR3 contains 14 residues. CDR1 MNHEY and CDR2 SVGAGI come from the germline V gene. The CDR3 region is CASSYGGTSLTRYF. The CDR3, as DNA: TGTGCCAGCAGTTACGGAGGTACCTCTCTTACCCGGTACTTC.

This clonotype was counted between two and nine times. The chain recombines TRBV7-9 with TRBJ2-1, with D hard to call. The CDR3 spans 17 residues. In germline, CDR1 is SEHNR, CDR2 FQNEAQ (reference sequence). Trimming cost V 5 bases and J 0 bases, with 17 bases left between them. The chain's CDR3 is CASSLRTRKSSYNEQFF. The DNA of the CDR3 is TGTGCCAGCAGCCTCCGTACCAGGAAAAGCTCCTACAATGAGCAGTTCTTC.

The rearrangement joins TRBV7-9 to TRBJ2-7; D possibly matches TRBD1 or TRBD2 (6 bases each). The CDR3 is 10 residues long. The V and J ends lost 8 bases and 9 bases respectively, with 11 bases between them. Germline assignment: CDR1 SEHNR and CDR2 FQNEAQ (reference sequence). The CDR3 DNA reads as TGTGCCAGCGAGGGGGGAGGGCAGTACTTC. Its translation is CASEGGGQYF.

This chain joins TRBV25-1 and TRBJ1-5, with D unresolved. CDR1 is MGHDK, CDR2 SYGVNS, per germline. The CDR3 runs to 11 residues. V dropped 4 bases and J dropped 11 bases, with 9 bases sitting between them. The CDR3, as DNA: TGTGCCAGCAGTGTTAATGGGACCCAGCATTTT. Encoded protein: CASSVNGTQHF.

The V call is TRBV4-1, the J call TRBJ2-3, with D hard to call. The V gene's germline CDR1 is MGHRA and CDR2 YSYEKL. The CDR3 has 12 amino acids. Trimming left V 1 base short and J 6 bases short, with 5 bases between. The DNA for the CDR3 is TGCGCCAGCAGCCAAGGTCCGGATACGCAGTATTTT. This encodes CASSQGPDTQYF.

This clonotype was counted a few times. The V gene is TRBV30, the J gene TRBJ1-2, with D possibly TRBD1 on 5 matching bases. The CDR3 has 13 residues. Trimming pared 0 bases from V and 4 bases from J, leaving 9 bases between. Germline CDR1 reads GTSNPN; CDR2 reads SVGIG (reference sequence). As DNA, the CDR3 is TGTGCCTGGAGTGTGGGGCGATTCTATGGCTACACCTTC. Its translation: CAWSVGRFYGYTF.

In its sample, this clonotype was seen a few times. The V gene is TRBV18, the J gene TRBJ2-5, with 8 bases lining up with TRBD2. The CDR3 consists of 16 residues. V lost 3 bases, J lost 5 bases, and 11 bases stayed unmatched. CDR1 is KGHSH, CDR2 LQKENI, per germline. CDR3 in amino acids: CASSPREGVIEETQYF. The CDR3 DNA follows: TGTGCCAGCTCACCCCGGGAGGGTGTGATTGAGGAGACCCAGTACTTC.

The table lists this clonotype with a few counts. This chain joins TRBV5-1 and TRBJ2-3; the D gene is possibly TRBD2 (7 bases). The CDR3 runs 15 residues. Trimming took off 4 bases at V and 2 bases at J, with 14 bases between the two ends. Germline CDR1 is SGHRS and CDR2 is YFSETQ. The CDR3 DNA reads TGCGCCAGCAGCACCCCGGGGGGCCCCACAGATACGCAGTATTTT. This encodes CASSTPGGPTDTQYF.

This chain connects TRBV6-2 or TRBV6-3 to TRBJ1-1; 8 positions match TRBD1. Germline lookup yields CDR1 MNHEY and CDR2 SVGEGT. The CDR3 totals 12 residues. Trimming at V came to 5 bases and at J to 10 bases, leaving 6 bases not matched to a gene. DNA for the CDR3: TGTGCCAGCAGTACGCAGGGGGCTGGAGCTTTCTTT. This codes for CASSTQGAGAFF.

The CDR3 region has the DNA TGTGCCAGCAGTTCCCGGGACAGGTACTCTGGGGCCAACGTCCTGACTTTC. As protein: CASSSRDRYSGANVLTF. This chain connects TRBV6-6 to TRBJ2-6; 8 bases align to TRBD1. Germline-derived CDR1 and CDR2 are MNHNY and SVGAGI (reference sequence). The V gene end was trimmed by 4 bases and the J gene end by 0 bases; junction bases not matched to a gene: 5. The CDR3 consists of 17 residues.

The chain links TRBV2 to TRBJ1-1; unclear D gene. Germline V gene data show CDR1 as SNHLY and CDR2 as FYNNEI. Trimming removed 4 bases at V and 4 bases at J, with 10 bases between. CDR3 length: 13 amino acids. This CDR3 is CASSVEGSTEAFF. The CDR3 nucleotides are TGTGCCAGCAGTGTAGAGGGTAGCACTGAAGCTTTCTTT. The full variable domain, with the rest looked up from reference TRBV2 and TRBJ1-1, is EPEVTQTPSHQVTQMGQEVILRCVPISNHLYFYWYRQILGQKVEFLVSFYNNEISEKSEIFDDQFSVERPDGSNFTLKIRSTKLEDSAMYFCASSVEGSTEAFFGQGTRLTVV.